These T cell receptor beta chains were read from a single sample in a study of blood T cells in healthy people across ages. TCRdb recomputed calls from the 5' RACE reads with MiXCR, one row per CDR3 protein. This repertoire shows 780,000 or so distinct CDR3 sequences, roughly three fifths found once; its top ten account for approximately 24%. Sample: blood. The receptors stem from a middle-aged man in good health. Both conserved end residues are part of each CDR3. A D gene is named only where the DNA matches it firmly. The size entry is marked missing in some rows and otherwise reads once, few, many or a size class.

-,TRBV29-1,TRBD2,TRBJ2-3,CSVGGGNTDTQYF,TGCAGCGTTGGCGGGGGGAACACAGATACGCAGTATTTT
-,TRBV5-1,-,TRBJ1-2,CASSLGGKFAAIYGYTF,TGCGCCAGCAGCTTGGGGGGAAAATTCGCCGCCATCTATGGCTACACCTTC
few,TRBV12-3/TRBV12-4,TRBD2,TRBJ2-5,CASSRDASGMGRETQYF,TGTGCCAGCAGTCGAGACGCTAGCGGGATGGGACGGGAGACCCAGTACTTC
-,TRBV12-5,-,TRBJ2-3,CASVGGFSTDTQYF,TGTGCTAGTGTCGGAGGGTTTAGCACAGATACGCAGTATTTT
-,TRBV7-3,-,TRBJ2-5,CASSSGLLGETQYF,TGTGCCAGCAGCTCCGGACTCCTAGGGGAGACCCAGTACTTC
few,TRBV2,-,TRBJ1-5,CASKARDGGYNQPQHF,TGTGCCAGCAAGGCGCGGGACGGAGGCTACAATCAGCCCCAGCATTTT
-,TRBV6-2/TRBV6-3,-,TRBJ1-2,CASSQAGAGGYTF,TGTGCCAGCAGCCAAGCGGGGGCTGGCGGCTACACCTTC
-,TRBV12-5,-,TRBJ2-7,CASAGLSYEQYF,TGTGCTAGTGCCGGGTTGAGCTACGAGCAGTACTTC
few,TRBV10-3,TRBD2,TRBJ2-3,CAISEKSGGVPDTQYF,TGTGCCATCAGTGAGAAAAGCGGGGGGGTTCCAGATACGCAGTATTTT
few,TRBV11-1,-,TRBJ1-5,CASSHRKKPQHF,TGTGCCAGCAGCCACAGAAAAAAGCCCCAGCATTTT
-,TRBV15,-,TRBJ2-3,CATSRAEGRDSDTQYF,TGTGCCACCAGCAGAGCCGAGGGTCGTGATTCAGATACGCAGTATTTT
-,TRBV18,-,TRBJ1-5,CASSPFQGSRGNQPQHF,TGTGCCAGCTCACCATTTCAGGGGTCGCGGGGCAATCAGCCCCAGCATTTT
few,TRBV4-3,TRBD2,TRBJ2-1,CASSQWEGTSDEQFF,TGCGCCAGCAGCCAATGGGAAGGGACTAGCGACGAGCAGTTCTTC
-,TRBV4-3,-,TRBJ1-2,CASSQVFGGGYTF,TGCGCCAGCAGCCAAGTATTTGGGGGTGGCTACACCTTC
-,TRBV6-5,TRBD1,TRBJ2-3,CASTRTGGADTQYF,TGTGCCAGCACCCGGACAGGGGGCGCGGATACGCAGTATTTT
few,TRBV9,-,TRBJ2-3,CASSVYGGALYF,TGTGCCAGCAGCGTATATGGGGGGGCCTTGTATTTT
-,TRBV6-5,-,TRBJ2-6,CASTSYSGANVLTF,TGTGCCAGCACGTCCTACTCTGGGGCCAACGTCCTGACTTTC
-,TRBV6-1,TRBD1,TRBJ2-1,CASSVRTGGNEQFF,TGTGCCAGCAGTGTCCGAACAGGGGGCAATGAGCAGTTCTTC
-,TRBV24-1,-,TRBJ2-1,CATSDFPSREQFF,TGTGCCACCAGTGACTTCCCCTCCCGGGAGCAGTTCTTC
-,TRBV29-1,-,TRBJ2-4,CSGSGTGANIQYF,TGCAGCGGCTCCGGGACGGGAGCAAACATTCAGTACTTC
-,TRBV7-2,-,TRBJ1-5,CASSVYSDQPQHF,TGTGCCAGCAGCGTATACAGTGATCAGCCCCAGCATTTT
few,TRBV29-1,TRBD1,TRBJ1-2,CSVGGADRNYGYTF,TGCAGCGTTGGGGGGGCGGACAGGAACTATGGCTACACCTTC
-,TRBV29-1,-,TRBJ2-5,CSASRQRAGETRYF,TGCAGCGCTTCTCGACAGAGGGCTGGGGAGACCCGGTACTTC
many,TRBV4-2,-,TRBJ2-7,CASSQEGGDPYNEQYF,TGTGCCAGCAGCCAAGAGGGCGGGGACCCCTACAATGAGCAGTACTTC
-,TRBV3-1,TRBD2,TRBJ2-3,CASSQEGSGAPTDTQYF,TGTGCCAGCAGCCAAGAGGGCAGCGGGGCCCCCACAGATACGCAGTATTTT
-,TRBV9,-,TRBJ2-1,CASSSRSGTYNEQFF,TGTGCCAGCAGCTCCCGCAGCGGAACCTACAATGAGCAGTTCTTC
-,TRBV7-3,TRBD2,TRBJ2-1,CASSFPSSGGANEQFF,TGTGCCAGCAGCTTTCCCAGTAGCGGGGGGGCCAATGAGCAGTTCTTC
-,TRBV10-2,-,TRBJ2-7,CASRRWGRTDYEQYF,TGCGCCAGCAGAAGGTGGGGACGGACGGACTACGAGCAGTACTTC
few,TRBV10-2,-,TRBJ2-1,CASNSAGSLNEQFF,TGCGCCAGCAATTCGGCAGGGTCCCTAAATGAGCAGTTCTTC
-,TRBV13,-,TRBJ2-7,CASSLIRRREQYF,TGTGCCAGCAGCTTAATTCGCAGGCGCGAGCAGTACTTC
-,TRBV7-8,TRBD2,TRBJ2-3,CASSSSSGGGTDTQYF,TGTGCCAGCAGCTCCTCTAGCGGAGGGGGCACAGATACGCAGTATTTT
-,TRBV12-3/TRBV12-4,-,TRBJ2-7,CASTWGPFDYEQYF,TGTGCCAGCACCTGGGGACCCTTTGACTACGAGCAGTACTTC
-,TRBV15,-,TRBJ2-7,CATSREGPRAYEQYF,TGTGCCACCAGCAGAGAGGGGCCACGAGCCTACGAGCAGTACTTC
-,TRBV10-3,TRBD1,TRBJ2-3,CATSGTGLDTQYF,TGTGCCACCTCCGGGACAGGGTTAGATACGCAGTATTTT
-,TRBV12-3/TRBV12-4,-,TRBJ2-7,CASSPIYYEQYF,TGTGCCAGCAGCCCAATCTACTACGAGCAGTACTTC
-,TRBV28,-,TRBJ2-3,CASRSYSALRGGATDTQYF,TGTGCCAGCCGATCGTACTCAGCTCTTAGGGGGGGGGCAACAGATACGCAGTATTTT
few,TRBV7-9,-,TRBJ2-5,CASSLDNGPATQETQYF,TGTGCCAGCAGCTTAGACAACGGGCCAGCTACGCAAGAGACCCAGTACTTC
-,TRBV6-2/TRBV6-3,-,TRBJ2-5,CASSYSIVRETQYF,TGTGCCAGCAGTTACTCGATTGTGAGAGAGACCCAGTACTTC
-,TRBV7-3,-,TRBJ2-2,CASSPQRTGVNTGELFF,TGTGCCAGCAGCCCCCAAAGGACGGGAGTGAACACCGGGGAGCTGTTTTTT
once,TRBV20-1,TRBD2,TRBJ2-2,CSARDLTSGDTGELFF,TGCAGTGCTAGAGATCTTACTAGCGGTGATACCGGGGAGCTGTTTTTT
-,TRBV7-3,TRBD2,TRBJ2-1,CASSPIAGASTQFF,TGTGCCAGCAGCCCCATAGCGGGGGCTAGTACGCAGTTCTTC
-,TRBV5-5,-,TRBJ2-1,CASSFGTLGNNEQFF,TGTGCCAGCAGCTTTGGGACACTTGGTAACAATGAGCAGTTCTTC
-,TRBV29-1,TRBD1,TRBJ2-7,CSVEGQGRTATYEQYF,TGCAGCGTTGAAGGACAGGGGCGAACAGCTACCTACGAGCAGTACTTC
-,TRBV11-2,-,TRBJ1-2,CASRRTDTTNYGYTF,TGTGCCAGCCGGAGGACAGACACCACTAACTATGGCTACACCTTC
-,TRBV2,-,TRBJ2-3,CASSENAAASTDTQYF,TGTGCCAGCAGTGAAAATGCGGCTGCTAGCACAGATACGCAGTATTTT